The clone carrying this T cell receptor beta chain was picked up a small number of times. Using about 220 ng DNA, approximately 27,000 T cell genomes, the sorted-subset replicate PCRs were run. Data came from immunoSEQ multiplex PCR; TCRdb stores just in-frame clones and leaves some out. The sample lists under 1,100,000 clones, approximately 68% occurring once. The sample belongs to a study of shared clonotypes between healthy human individuals. This CDR3 comprises 16 residues. CDR1 and CDR2 (germline): LNHDA, SQIVND (reference sequence). The V and J ends lost 4 bases and 3 bases, in that order; junction bases with no gene match: 8.

Sequences were obtained from memory CD4+ T cells sorted from blood. Specified subset: CD45RA-negative fraction. The rearrangement uses TRBV19 and TRBJ2-1, with 8 bases fitting TRBD2. The receptor was isolated from a man aged 18-30 years in good health. CDR3 protein: CASSTLPGTSYNEQFF. The CDR3 DNA reads as TGTGCCAGTAGTACGCTACCCGGGACTAGCTACAATGAGCAGTTCTTC. Variable domain in full (rest from reference TRBV19 and TRBJ2-1): DGGITQSPKYLFRKEGQNVTLSCEQNLNHDAMYWYRQDPGQGLRLIYYSQIVNDFQKGDIAEGYSVSREKKESFPLTVTSAQKNPTAFYLCASSTLPGTSYNEQFFGPGTRLTVL.